A single sample gave rise to the 19 T cell receptor beta chains below, sequenced in a study of T-cell memory formation after mild COVID-19. MiXCR was run by TCRdb on the 5' RACE reads, yielding one entry per CDR3 protein. The table has approximately 560,000 distinct CDR3 sequences, about 18% seen once. Sequencing was performed on PBMCs or a T cell subset sorted from them (not recorded which). These receptors all come from an adult woman who had mild COVID-19 (a few samples of this study predate the infection). Cell type and time point are not known.

The chain has TRBV3-1 and TRBJ2-3; D is uncertain. Trimming left V 2 bases short and J 5 bases short, with 8 bases between. The CDR3 runs to 13 residues. The germline V gene has CDR1 LGHDT and CDR2 YNNKEL (reference sequence). CDR3: CASSQWLQDTQYF. As DNA, the CDR3 is TGTGCCAGCAGCCAATGGCTTCAAGATACGCAGTATTTT.

This chain connects TRBV5-1 to TRBJ1-1; possibly TRBD1 for D (5 bases). V lost 5 bases, J lost 4 bases, and 15 bases lay in between. CDR1 SGHRS and CDR2 YFSETQ come from the germline V gene. This CDR3 has 14 amino acids. The CDR3 coding sequence is TGCGCCAGCAGTACGGCAGGGCAGAGCACTGAAGCTTTCTTT. It is translated as CASSTAGQSTEAFF. Together with reference TRBV5-1 and TRBJ1-1, the CDR3 gives the full variable domain: KAGVTQTPRYLIKTRGQQVTLSCSPISGHRSVSWYQQTPGQGLQFLFEYFSETQRNKGNFPGRFSGRQFSNSRSEMNVSTLELGDSALYLCASSTAGQSTEAFFGQGTRLTVV.

In DNA form, the CDR3 reads TGTGCCAGTAGTTCAACTAGCGGGAGAGATACGCAGTATTTT. Translated: CASSSTSGRDTQYF. The chain links TRBV19 to TRBJ2-3; 11 nucleotides match TRBD2. V gave up 5 bases and J gave up 5 bases; unmatched junction bases: 3. This CDR3 has 14 residues. Germline assignment: CDR1 LNHDA and CDR2 SQIVND (reference sequence).

The rearrangement links TRBV27 to TRBJ2-4; TRBD1 aligns across 9 bases. The junction had 9 bases not matched to a gene; V was cut back by 6 bases and J by 3 bases. This CDR3 has 16 amino acids. Germline lookup yields CDR1 MNHEY and CDR2 SMNVEV (reference sequence). The CDR3 DNA reads TGTGCCAGCAGGACCGGGACAGGGCTTAACAAAAACATTCAGTACTTC. Translated, it gives CASRTGTGLNKNIQYF.

This clonotype was seen at least ten times. The V and J genes are TRBV7-2 and TRBJ2-1; 10 bases map to TRBD2. Germline-derived CDR1 and CDR2 are SGHTA and FQGNSA. This CDR3 has 13 amino acids. With V trimmed by 6 bases and J by 4 bases, 0 bases remained unmatched. Here the CDR3 DNA reads TGTGCCAGCAGACTAGCGGGGTACAATGAGCAGTTCTTC. It codes for CASRLAGYNEQFF.

V gene TRBV7-6 combines with J gene TRBJ1-5; D is possibly TRBD1 (5 bases). Per the germline V gene, CDR1 is SGHVS and CDR2 is FNYEAQ. CDR3 length equals 14 residues. The V end lost 5 bases, the J end lost 8 bases, and 16 bases lay between the germline ends. CDR3 residues: CASSRMGPPEPQHF. The CDR3 DNA reads as TGTGCCAGCAGCCGAATGGGACCGCCGGAGCCCCAGCATTTT.

On this clonotype itself: The germline gene is not matched at one end of the junction; a read error may be the cause. The chain couples TRBV20-1 to TRBJ1-5; TRBD1 matches 10 bases. The germline V gene encodes CDR1 DFQATT and CDR2 SNEGSKA (reference sequence). This CDR3 region has 14 residues. The CDR3 coding sequence is TGCAGTACTAGTTCGGGACAGGGGAATCAGCCCCAGCATTTT. This encodes CSTSSGQGNQPQHF.

The table lists this clonotype with a few counts. The V gene is TRBV5-4, the J gene TRBJ2-7, with a tentative D call TRBD1 (7 bases). The CDR3 extends over 16 amino acids. The germline gives CDR1 SGHNT, CDR2 YYREEE (reference sequence). V was pared by 4 bases and J by 4 bases, with 21 bases between. The CDR3 reads CASSHGGTVMSYEQYF. The CDR3 DNA reads TGTGCCAGCAGCCATGGGGGGACAGTGATGTCTTACGAGCAGTACTTC.

There are many counts of this clonotype. V is TRBV11-1 and J is TRBJ2-1, with unresolved D. Per germline, CDR1 SGHAT and CDR2 FQDESV (reference sequence). CDR3 length: 13 amino acids. Between the trimmed V and J ends, which lost 6 bases and 5 bases, there was a span of 11 bases. The CDR3 region is CASSSGPHNEQFF. The CDR3 bases are TGTGCCAGCAGTTCCGGACCCCACAATGAGCAGTTCTTC.

This clonotype was counted many times. J is TRBJ2-2 and V is TRBV29-1; D perhaps matches TRBD2 (5 bases). CDR3 length equals 13 residues. The germline V and J ends were trimmed by 2 bases and 5 bases, with 9 bases remaining between them. The germline V gene encodes CDR1 SQVTM and CDR2 ANQGSEA. The CDR3 protein is CSVERPGTGELFF. The CDR3 DNA sequence: TGCAGCGTTGAACGGCCGGGGACCGGGGAGCTGTTTTTT.

Only a few counts were recorded for this clonotype. Germline and junction disagree at one end, which may indicate a read error. V usage is TRBV7-6 and J usage is TRBJ2-1; a possible D gene is TRBD2 (6 bases). The length of the CDR3 is 14 residues. CDR1 and CDR2 (germline): SGHVS, FNYEAQ. CDR3 DNA sequence: TGTGCCAGCAGCTGGGGGGACGGATACAGTGAGCAGTTCTTC. Translating it yields CASSWGDGYSEQFF. The full variable domain, rest sourced from reference TRBV7-6 and TRBJ2-1, is GAGVSQSPRYKVTKRGQDVALRCDPISGHVSLYWYRQALGQGPEFLTYFNYEAQQDKSGLPNDRFSAERPEGSISTLTIQRTEQRDSAMYRCASSWGDGYSEQFFGPGTRLTVL.

This sequence joins TRBV28 and TRBJ2-3; D may be TRBD2 (6 bases). The CDR3 has 15 residues. V lost 3 bases to trimming and J lost 2 bases, with 12 bases between them. Germline loops: CDR1 MDHEN, CDR2 SYDVKM. The CDR3 region is CASSFGGILTDTQYF. The CDR3 DNA reads TGTGCCAGCAGTTTCGGGGGAATCCTCACAGATACGCAGTATTTT.

The genes are TRBV4-2 and TRBJ1-2, with TRBD1 identical over 7 bases. Germline values: CDR1 LGHNA, CDR2 YNFKEQ. The CDR3 runs 16 residues. J was trimmed by 8 bases and V by 0 bases; bases with no gene match: 12. CDR3 coding DNA: TGTGCCAGCAGCCAAGATCAAGGGGGCGGAATTCGCGGCTACACCTTC. It yields the protein CASSQDQGGGIRGYTF.

This clonotype came up a few times. The chain couples TRBV7-9 to TRBJ1-2, with unresolved D. Germline CDR1 SEHNR, CDR2 FQNEAQ (reference sequence). Deletions cut 3 bases from V and 6 bases from J, with 11 bases between. The CDR3 sequence is 13 residues long. CDR3 protein: CASSFEMENGYTF. The CDR3 DNA follows: TGTGCCAGCAGCTTCGAGATGGAAAATGGCTACACCTTC.

There are many counts of this clonotype. The chain recombines TRBV18 with TRBJ1-2; D remains ambiguous. Germline V lookup: CDR1 KGHSH, CDR2 LQKENI. V lost 6 bases and J 2 bases, leaving 13 bases between the germline ends. The CDR3 extends over 14 amino acids. The CDR3 sequence: CASSPGRQNYGYTF. Written as DNA, the CDR3 is TGTGCCAGCTCCCCCGGACGCCAGAACTATGGCTACACCTTC. Variable domain in full (rest from reference TRBV18 and TRBJ1-2): NAGVMQNPRHLVRRRGQEARLRCSPMKGHSHVYWYRQLPEEGLKFMVYLQKENIIDESGMPKERFSAEFPKEGPSILRIQQVVRGDSAAYFCASSPGRQNYGYTFGSGTRLTVV.

The chain joins TRBV20-1 to TRBJ1-2; D is unclear. Germline assignment: CDR1 DFQATT and CDR2 SNEGSKA (reference sequence). CDR3 length: 15 residues. V was cut by 0 bases and J by 2 bases, with 13 bases left in between. The CDR3, as DNA: TGCAGTGCTAGAGATAGGGCAGGTCCAAACTATGGCTACACCTTC. Translation gives CSARDRAGPNYGYTF.

This chain connects TRBV19 to TRBJ1-5; TRBD1 aligns across 9 bases. V was pared by 5 bases and J by 7 bases, with 12 bases of the junction left unmatched. CDR3 size: 16 residues. From germline, CDR1 is LNHDA and CDR2 SQIVND (reference sequence). DNA for the CDR3: TGTGCCAGTAGTTCCATCGACAGGGGGTCGGGACAGCCCCAGCATTTT. This translates into CASSSIDRGSGQPQHF.

This clonotype was seen more than once but under ten times. The CDR3: CASSQQLLAGVDYEQFF. The DNA for the CDR3 is TGTGCCAGCAGCCAACAATTACTAGCGGGAGTCGATTATGAGCAGTTCTTC. The rearrangement links TRBV14 to TRBJ2-1, with 11 bases fitting TRBD2. V gave up 2 bases and J gave up 8 bases; unmatched junction bases: 11. The CDR3 loop spans 17 amino acids. CDR1 SGHDN and CDR2 FVKESK come from the germline V gene.

The chain is built from TRBV20-1 and TRBJ2-3; D not certain. V was cut by 4 bases and J by 2 bases, with 4 bases left in between. This CDR3 is built from 11 residues. Germline V lookup: CDR1 DFQATT, CDR2 SNEGSKA (reference sequence). The CDR3 coding sequence is TGCAGTGCTACCCACACAGATACGCAGTATTTT. Translated: CSATHTDTQYF.